This TCR beta chain was captured by sequencing in a study of blood T cell repertoires in COVID-19. This clone appeared a single time. The repertoire was sequenced with immunoSEQ multiplex PCR; TCRdb's copy has only in-frame clones and lacks some. The sample gives about 440,000 clones, approximately 89% of which show up once; 10% to 15% is in the top ten. This CDR3 region has 19 residues. Per germline, CDR1 MGHRA and CDR2 YSYEKL. V gave up 0 bases and J gave up 4 bases; unmatched junction bases: 13. This TCR came from a woman aged 50 to 65 with COVID-19, enrolled during active disease. Sequenced: peripheral blood. The V and J genes are TRBV4-1 and TRBJ2-1; 9 nucleotides agree with TRBD2. The CDR3 nucleotides are TGCGCCAGCAGCCAAGATCTAGAAGCGGGGGGACCTTTTTACAATGAGCAGTTCTTC. Its translation: CASSQDLEAGGPFYNEQFF.